What follows are 2 T cell receptor beta chains derived from one specimen sequenced in a study of T cells after posttransplantation cyclophosphamide. The method was immunoSEQ multiplex PCR; TCRdb's version includes in-frame clones alone and lacks a portion of them. The specimen has tens of thousands of clones, none found just once. The sequencing input was PBMCs. These receptors came from a man between 40 and 49 years old in good health, CMV-negative, and a related stem cell transplant donor.

Many counts were recorded for this clone. The chain joins TRBV4-2 to TRBJ2-1, with TRBD2 matching over 12 bases. The CDR3 runs 19 residues. V lost 1 base to trimming and J lost 0 bases; unmatched junction nucleotides: 7. CDR1 and CDR2 (germline): LGHNA, YNFKEQ. CDR3 coding DNA: TGTGCCAGCAGCCAAGTGTTTCTAGCGGGAGGGAGCTCCTACAATGAGCAGTTCTTC. Translating gives CASSQVFLAGGSSYNEQFF.

The table lists this clone with many counts. V and J are TRBV6-6 and TRBJ1-2; D may be TRBD1 (6 bases). Germline V gene data show CDR1 as MNHNY and CDR2 as SVGAGI (reference sequence). This CDR3 spans 14 amino acids. V dropped 6 bases and J dropped 8 bases, with 19 bases sitting between them. The CDR3 loop is CASRPTGTLSGYTF. In DNA, the CDR3 is TGTGCCAGCAGACCCACAGGGACCCTATCCGGCTACACCTTC.